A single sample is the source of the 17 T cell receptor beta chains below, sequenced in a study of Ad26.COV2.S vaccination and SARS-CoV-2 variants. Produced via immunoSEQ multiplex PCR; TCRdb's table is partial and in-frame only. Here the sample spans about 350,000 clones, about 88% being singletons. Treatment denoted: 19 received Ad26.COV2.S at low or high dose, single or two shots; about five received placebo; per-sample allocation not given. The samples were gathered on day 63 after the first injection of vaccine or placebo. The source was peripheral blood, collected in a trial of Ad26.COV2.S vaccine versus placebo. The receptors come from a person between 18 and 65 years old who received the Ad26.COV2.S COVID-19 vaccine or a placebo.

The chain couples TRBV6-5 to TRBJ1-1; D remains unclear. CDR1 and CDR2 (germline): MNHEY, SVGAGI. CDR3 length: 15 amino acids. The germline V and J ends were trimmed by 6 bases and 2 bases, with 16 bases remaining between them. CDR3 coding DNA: TGTGCCAGCAGCCGACTGAGGGCAGTCAACACTGAAGCTTTCTTT. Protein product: CASSRLRAVNTEAFF.

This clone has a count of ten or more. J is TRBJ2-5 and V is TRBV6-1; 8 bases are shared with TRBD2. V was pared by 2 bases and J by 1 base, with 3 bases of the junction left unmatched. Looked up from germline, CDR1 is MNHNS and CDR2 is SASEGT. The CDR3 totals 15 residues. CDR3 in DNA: TGTGCCAGCAGTGAATCGGCGGGAGGCCAAGAGACCCAGTACTTC. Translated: CASSESAGGQETQYF.

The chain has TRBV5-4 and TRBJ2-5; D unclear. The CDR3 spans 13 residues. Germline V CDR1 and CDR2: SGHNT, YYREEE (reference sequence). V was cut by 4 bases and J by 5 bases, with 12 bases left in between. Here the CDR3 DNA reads TGTGCCAGCAGCGCGGCAGGTGTTGAGACCCAGTACTTC. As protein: CASSAAGVETQYF.

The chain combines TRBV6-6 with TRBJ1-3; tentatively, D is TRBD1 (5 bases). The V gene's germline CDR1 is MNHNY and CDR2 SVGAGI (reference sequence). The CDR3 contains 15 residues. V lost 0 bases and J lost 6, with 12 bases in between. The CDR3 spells CASSYSRGDENTIYF. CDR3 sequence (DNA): TGTGCCAGCAGTTACTCGAGAGGGGATGAAAACACCATATATTTT.

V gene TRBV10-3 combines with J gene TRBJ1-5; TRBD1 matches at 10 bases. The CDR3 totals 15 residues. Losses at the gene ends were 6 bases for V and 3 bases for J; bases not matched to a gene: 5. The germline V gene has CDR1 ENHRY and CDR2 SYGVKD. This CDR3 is CAIRAGTGDNQPQHF. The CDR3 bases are TGTGCCATCAGGGCCGGGACAGGGGACAATCAGCCCCAGCATTTT.

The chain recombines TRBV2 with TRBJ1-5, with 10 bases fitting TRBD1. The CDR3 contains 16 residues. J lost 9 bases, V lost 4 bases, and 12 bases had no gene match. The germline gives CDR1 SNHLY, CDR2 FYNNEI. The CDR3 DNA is TGTGCCAGCAGTGCGGTAGTGGGACAGGGGAGGCGGCCCCAGCATTTT. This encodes CASSAVVGQGRRPQHF.

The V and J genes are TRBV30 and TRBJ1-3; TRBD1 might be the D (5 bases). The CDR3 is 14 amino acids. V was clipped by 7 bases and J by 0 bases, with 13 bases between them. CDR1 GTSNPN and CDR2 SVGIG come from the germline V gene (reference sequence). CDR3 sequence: CALGAGTSGNTIYF. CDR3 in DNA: TGTGCCTTAGGGGCAGGGACCTCTGGAAACACCATATATTTT.

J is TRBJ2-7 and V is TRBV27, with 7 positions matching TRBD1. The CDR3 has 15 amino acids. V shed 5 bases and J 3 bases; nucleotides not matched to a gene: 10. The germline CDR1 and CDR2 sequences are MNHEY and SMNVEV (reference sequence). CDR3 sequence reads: CASSPRDSRHYEQYF. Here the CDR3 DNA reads TGTGCCAGCAGTCCCCGGGACAGCCGTCACTACGAGCAGTACTTC.

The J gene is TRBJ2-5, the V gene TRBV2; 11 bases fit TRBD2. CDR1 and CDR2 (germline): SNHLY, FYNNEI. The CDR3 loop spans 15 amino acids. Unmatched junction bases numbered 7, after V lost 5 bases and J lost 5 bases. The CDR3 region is CASSPTSGDPETQYF. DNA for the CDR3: TGTGCCAGCAGTCCGACTAGCGGGGATCCGGAGACCCAGTACTTC.

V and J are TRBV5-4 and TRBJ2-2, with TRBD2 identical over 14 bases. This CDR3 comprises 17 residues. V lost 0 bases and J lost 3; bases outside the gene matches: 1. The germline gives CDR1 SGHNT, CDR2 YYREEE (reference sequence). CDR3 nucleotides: TGTGCCAGCAGCTTGGGGGGACTAGCGGGAGACACCGGGGAGCTGTTTTTT. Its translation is CASSLGGLAGDTGELFF.

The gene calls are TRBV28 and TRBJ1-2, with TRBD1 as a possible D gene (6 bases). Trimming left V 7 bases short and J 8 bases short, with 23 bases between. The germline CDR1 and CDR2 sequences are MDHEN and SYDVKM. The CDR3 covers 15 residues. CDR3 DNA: TGTGCCAGCACCCTTTGGGGCGGACAGACGGAGGGCTACACCTTC. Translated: CASTLWGGQTEGYTF.

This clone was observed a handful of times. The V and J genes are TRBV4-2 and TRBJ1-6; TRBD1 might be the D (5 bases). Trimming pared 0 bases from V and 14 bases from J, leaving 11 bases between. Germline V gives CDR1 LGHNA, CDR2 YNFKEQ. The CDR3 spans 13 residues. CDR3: CASSQDGTAALHF. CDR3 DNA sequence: TGTGCCAGCAGCCAAGACGGGACTGCTGCCCTCCACTTT.

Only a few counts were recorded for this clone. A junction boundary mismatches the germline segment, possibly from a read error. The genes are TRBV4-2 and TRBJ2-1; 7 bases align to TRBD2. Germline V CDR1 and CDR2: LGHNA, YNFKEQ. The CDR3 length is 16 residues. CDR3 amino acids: CASSQDGEGSSNEQFF. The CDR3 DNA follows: TGTGCCAGCAGCCAAGACGGGGAGGGATCCTCCAATGAGCAGTTCTTC.

The CDR3 DNA reads TGTGCCAGCTTAGGGGGACGGCAGCCCCAGCATTTT. Amino acids: CASLGGRQPQHF. This sequence joins TRBV19 and TRBJ1-5; D possibly corresponds to TRBD1 (6 bases). Trimming removed 9 bases at V and 7 bases at J, with 13 bases between. CDR1 is LNHDA, CDR2 SQIVND, per germline (reference sequence). The CDR3 extends over 12 amino acids. Based on the CDR3 plus reference TRBV19 and TRBJ1-5, the full variable domain is DGGITQSPKYLFRKEGQNVTLSCEQNLNHDAMYWYRQDPGQGLRLIYYSQIVNDFQKGDIAEGYSVSREKKESFPLTVTSAQKNPTAFYLCASLGGRQPQHFGDGTRLSIL.

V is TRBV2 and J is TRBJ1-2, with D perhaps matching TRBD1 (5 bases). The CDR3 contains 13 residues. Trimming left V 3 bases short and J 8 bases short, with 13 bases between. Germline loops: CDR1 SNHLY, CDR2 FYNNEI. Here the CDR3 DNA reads TGTGCCAGCAGTGATGGGCAGGGAATGGGCTACACCTTC. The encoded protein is CASSDGQGMGYTF.

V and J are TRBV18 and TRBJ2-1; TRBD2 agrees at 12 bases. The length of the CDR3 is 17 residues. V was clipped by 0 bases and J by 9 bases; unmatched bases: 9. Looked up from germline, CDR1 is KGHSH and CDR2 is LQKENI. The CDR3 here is CASSPPGLAGGRGEQFF. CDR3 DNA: TGTGCCAGCTCACCACCAGGGCTAGCGGGGGGGCGAGGTGAGCAGTTCTTC.

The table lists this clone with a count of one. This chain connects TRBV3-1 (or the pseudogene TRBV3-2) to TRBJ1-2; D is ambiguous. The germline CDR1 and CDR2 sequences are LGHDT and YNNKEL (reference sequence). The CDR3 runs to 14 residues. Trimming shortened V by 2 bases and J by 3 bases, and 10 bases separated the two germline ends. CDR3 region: CASSQMTGDYGYTF. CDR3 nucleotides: TGTGCCAGCAGCCAAATGACCGGAGACTATGGCTACACCTTC.